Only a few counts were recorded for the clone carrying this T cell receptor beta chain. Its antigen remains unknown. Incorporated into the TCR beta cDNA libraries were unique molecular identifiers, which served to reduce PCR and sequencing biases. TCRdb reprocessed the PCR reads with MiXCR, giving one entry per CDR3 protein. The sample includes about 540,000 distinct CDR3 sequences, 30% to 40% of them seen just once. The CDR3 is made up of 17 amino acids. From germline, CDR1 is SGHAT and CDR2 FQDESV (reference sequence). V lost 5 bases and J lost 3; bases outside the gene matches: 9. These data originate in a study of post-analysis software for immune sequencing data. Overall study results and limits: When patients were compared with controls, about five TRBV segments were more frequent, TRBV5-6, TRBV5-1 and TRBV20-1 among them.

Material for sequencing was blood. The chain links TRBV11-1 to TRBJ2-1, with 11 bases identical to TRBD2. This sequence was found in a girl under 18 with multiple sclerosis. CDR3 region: CASSELAGVANYNEQFF. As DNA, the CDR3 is TGTGCCAGCAGCGAACTAGCGGGGGTCGCCAACTACAATGAGCAGTTCTTC.